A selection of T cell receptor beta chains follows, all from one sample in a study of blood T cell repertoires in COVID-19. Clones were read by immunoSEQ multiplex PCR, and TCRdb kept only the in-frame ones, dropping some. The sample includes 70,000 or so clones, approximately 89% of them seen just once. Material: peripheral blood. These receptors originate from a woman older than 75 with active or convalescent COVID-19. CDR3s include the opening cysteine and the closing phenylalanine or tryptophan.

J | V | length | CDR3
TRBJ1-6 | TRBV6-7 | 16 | CASSYSFRGISSPLHF
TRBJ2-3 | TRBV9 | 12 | CASSARGDTQYF
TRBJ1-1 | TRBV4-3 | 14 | CASSLWRGNTEAFF
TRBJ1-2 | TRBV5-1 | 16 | CASSSSRTGGINGYTF
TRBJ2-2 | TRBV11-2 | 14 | CASSLPPRDGELFF
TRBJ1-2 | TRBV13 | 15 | CASRPNPSANYGYTF
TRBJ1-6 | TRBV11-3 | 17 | CASSIRHRPTRNSPLHF
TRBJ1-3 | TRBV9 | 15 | CASSVGDRAVNTIYF
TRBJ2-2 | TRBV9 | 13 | CASSVQGTGELFF
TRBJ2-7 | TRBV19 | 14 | CASSIGLSLDEQYF
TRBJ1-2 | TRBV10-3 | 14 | CAITEGGHYYGYTF
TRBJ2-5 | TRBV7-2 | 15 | CASSYRTGQEGTQYF
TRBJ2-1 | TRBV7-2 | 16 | CASSLQALAGTNEQFF
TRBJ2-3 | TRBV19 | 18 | CASSITFLSGGLADTQYF
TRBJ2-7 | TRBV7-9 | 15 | CASSLDRLPKGEQYF
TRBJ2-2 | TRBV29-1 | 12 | CSAHRGTGELFF
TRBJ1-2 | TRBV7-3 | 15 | CASSSSGGKPYGYTF
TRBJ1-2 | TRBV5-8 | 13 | CASSLGPGVGYTF
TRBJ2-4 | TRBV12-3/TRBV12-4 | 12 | CASSFPEGAQYF
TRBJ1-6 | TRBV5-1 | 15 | CASSLAGQLLTPLHF
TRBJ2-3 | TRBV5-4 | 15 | CASSLSNRGIDTQYF
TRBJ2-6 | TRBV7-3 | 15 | CASSLRESGANVLTF
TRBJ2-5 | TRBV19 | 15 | CASCPIAASPETQYF
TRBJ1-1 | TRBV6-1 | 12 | CASSSDRVRAFF
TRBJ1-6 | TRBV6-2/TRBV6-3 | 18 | CASSYSGTGGTYLSPLHF
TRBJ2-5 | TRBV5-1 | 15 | CASSYAGTGEGTQYF
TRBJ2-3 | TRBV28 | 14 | CASTRGERTDTQYF
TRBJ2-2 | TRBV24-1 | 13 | CATRDSNTGELFF
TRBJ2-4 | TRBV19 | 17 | CASSIGPPGTSSNIQYF
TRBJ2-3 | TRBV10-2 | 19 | CASSEPGLAGGNSTDTQYF
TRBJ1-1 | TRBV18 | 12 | CASSSSGPEAFF
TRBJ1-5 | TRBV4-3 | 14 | CASSLQVSNQPQHF
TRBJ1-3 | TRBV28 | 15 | CASSWGGQAGNTIYF
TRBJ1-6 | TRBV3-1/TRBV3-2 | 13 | CASSQVRGSPLHF
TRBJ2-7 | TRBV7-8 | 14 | CASSPGFLSYEQYF
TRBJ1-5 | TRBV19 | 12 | CASAGGNQPQHF
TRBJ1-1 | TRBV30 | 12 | CAWSPRNTEAFF
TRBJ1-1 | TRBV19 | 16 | CASSAYPGQTNTEAFF
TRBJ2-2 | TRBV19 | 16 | CASSPSGGADTGELFF
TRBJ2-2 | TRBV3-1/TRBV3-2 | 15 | CASSGGPINTGELFF
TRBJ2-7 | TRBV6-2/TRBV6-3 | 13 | CASSSSTVSPQYF
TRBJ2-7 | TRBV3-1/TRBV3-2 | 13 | CASSQDSRTEQYF
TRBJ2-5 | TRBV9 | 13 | CASSGGDGTTQYF
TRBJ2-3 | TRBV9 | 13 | CASSVQHQDTQYF
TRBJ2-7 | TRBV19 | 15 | CASTLTGTGGYEQYF
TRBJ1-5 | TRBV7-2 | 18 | CASSPAAGGRGRNQPQHF
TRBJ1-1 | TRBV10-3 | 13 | CAIRWQVNTEAFF
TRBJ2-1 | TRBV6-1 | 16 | CASSDRGRIQDNEQFF
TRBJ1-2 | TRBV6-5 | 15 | CASSSRTRQPYGYTF
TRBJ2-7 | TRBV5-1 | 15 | CASSLGDRGTDEQYF
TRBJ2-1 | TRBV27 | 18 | CASRAGRRAGQRWNEQFF
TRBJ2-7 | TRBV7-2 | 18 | CASSPRTSGESHSYEQYF
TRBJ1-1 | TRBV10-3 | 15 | CAISESAGKRTEAFF
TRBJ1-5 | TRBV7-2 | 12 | CASSQDSQPQHF